The 12 T cell receptor beta chains below all came from one sample that was sequenced in a study of human T cells and chemical hapten exposure. Each CDR3 protein gets one entry after TCRdb re-called the RACE reads with MiXCR. The sample gives fewer than 100,000 distinct CDR3 sequences, roughly 12% of which show up once; around 2.2% is in the top ten. Time point in this sample: patch test 1, 2 weeks after DPC sensitization. The sample's treatment: therapeutic diphenylcyclopropenone sensitization with weekly scalp DPC. Sample: whole blood, taken in connection with sensitization to the hapten diphenylcyclopropenone (DPC). The receptors were sampled from a woman aged 40 to 55 with alopecia areata. Some clones in this sample may be carry-over from other donors' samples.

This clonotype was counted at least ten times. The V gene is TRBV25-1, the J gene TRBJ1-6; D is uncertain. V was cut by 3 bases and J by 12 bases, with 9 bases left in between. CDR3 length: 12 amino acids. Germline CDR1 reads MGHDK; CDR2 reads SYGVNS. CDR3 in DNA: TGTGCCAGCAGTGACGGCGGGTTACCCCTCCACTTT. It translates to CASSDGGLPLHF. Full variable domain (outside the CDR3, taken from reference TRBV25-1 and TRBJ1-6): EADIYQTPRYLVIGTGKKITLECSQTMGHDKMYWYQQDPGMELHLIHYSYGVNSTEKGDLSSESTVSRIRTEHFPLTLESARPSHTSQYLCASSDGGLPLHFGNGTRLTVT.

The chain combines TRBV29-1 with TRBJ2-2; no reliable D call. The CDR3 sequence is 12 residues long. Germline V gene data show CDR1 as SQVTM and CDR2 as ANQGSEA. V was shortened by 3 bases and J by 1 base, with 3 bases between the two germline ends. The CDR3 here is CSVDQNTGELFF. The CDR3 DNA reads TGCAGCGTTGATCAGAACACCGGGGAGCTGTTTTTT.

The J gene is TRBJ2-3, the V gene TRBV29-1; 7 nucleotides match TRBD2. Trimming at V came to 2 bases and at J to 1 base, leaving 3 bases not matched to a gene. The CDR3 is 14 amino acids. Germline-derived CDR1 and CDR2 are SQVTM and ANQGSEA. In DNA form, the CDR3 reads TGCAGCGTTGAATCGGGAGGTGGCACAGATACGCAGTATTTT. It specifies CSVESGGGTDTQYF.

This clonotype was observed a few times. The chain joins TRBV29-1 to TRBJ2-2, with a weak D call TRBD2 (5 bases). The CDR3 totals 15 residues. CDR1 is SQVTM and CDR2 is ANQGSEA in the germline V gene. The ends were cut back, 2 bases at V and 1 base at J, with 11 bases in the middle. DNA for the CDR3: TGCAGCGTTGAACTGGACTCAATGAACACCGGGGAGCTGTTTTTT. It specifies CSVELDSMNTGELFF.

This clonotype was counted many times. This rearrangement joins TRBV28 to TRBJ1-3; D not certain. Germline CDR1 is MDHEN and CDR2 is SYDVKM. The CDR3 is 14 amino acids. Trimming stripped 3 bases from V and 0 bases from J, with 6 bases between. The CDR3 DNA sequence: TGTGCCAGCAGTTTGGGTAACTCTGGAAACACCATATATTTT. This gives the protein CASSLGNSGNTIYF.

This clonotype appeared many times. The V call is TRBV4-2, the J call TRBJ2-3; D gene unclear. In germline, CDR1 is LGHNA, CDR2 YNFKEQ. This CDR3 is built from 15 residues. V dropped 0 bases and J dropped 6 bases, with 13 bases sitting between them. The CDR3 is CASSQDLQRVDTQYF. CDR3 sequence (DNA): TGTGCCAGCAGCCAAGATCTCCAGCGTGTCGATACGCAGTATTTT.

In this sample, this clonotype turned up a few times. This chain connects TRBV15 to TRBJ2-1, with a weak D call TRBD2 (7 bases). Germline values: CDR1 LNHNV, CDR2 YYDKDF (reference sequence). V dropped 8 bases and J dropped 1 base, with 15 bases sitting between them. The CDR3 runs 15 residues. This CDR3 is CATAEGGGSYNEQFF. DNA for the CDR3: TGTGCCACCGCAGAAGGGGGAGGGTCCTACAATGAGCAGTTCTTC. The full variable domain, its missing parts supplied by reference TRBV15 and TRBJ2-1, is DAMVIQNPRYQVTQFGKPVTLSCSQTLNHNVMYWYQQKSSQAPKLLFHYYDKDFNNEADTPDNFQSRRPNTSFCFLDIRSPGLGDTAMYLCATAEGGGSYNEQFFGPGTRLTVL.

This clonotype has more than one count but fewer than ten. The chain links TRBV20-1 to TRBJ1-1; the match to TRBD1 covers 9 bases. From germline, CDR1 is DFQATT and CDR2 SNEGSKA (reference sequence). The CDR3 spans 13 residues. J was trimmed by 5 bases and V by 5 bases; bases with no gene match: 6. CDR3 DNA: TGCAGTGCTGCCGACAGGGGGGAAACTGAAGCTTTCTTT. Translation: CSAADRGETEAFF.

The sample holds a few counts of this clonotype. This chain links TRBV29-1 with TRBJ2-5; TRBD1 is a possible D gene (6 bases). This CDR3 has 15 residues. The V gene's germline CDR1 is SQVTM and CDR2 ANQGSEA. The V and J ends lost 5 bases and 0 bases respectively, with 16 bases between them. The CDR3: CSVYPPTGNQETQYF. CDR3 nucleotide sequence: TGCAGCGTTTACCCCCCGACAGGAAACCAAGAGACCCAGTACTTC.

This chain joins TRBV11-2 and TRBJ2-1; the match to TRBD2 covers 10 bases. CDR1 is SGHAT, CDR2 FQNNGV, per germline. The V and J ends lost 3 bases and 6 bases, in that order; junction bases with no gene match: 5. This CDR3 comprises 15 residues. The DNA for the CDR3 is TGTGCCAGCAGCTTCGGACTAGCGGCCCTCAATGAGCAGTTCTTC. Its translation: CASSFGLAALNEQFF.

About this clonotype: A much larger clone lies a single base off, so this may be a read error. The chain links TRBV6-2 or TRBV6-3 to TRBJ2-3; possibly TRBD1 for D (5 bases). The DNA end is more similar to TRBJ1-5, so the J call may be wrong. This CDR3 contains 15 residues. Germline loops: CDR1 MNHEY, CDR2 SVGEGT. Written as DNA, the CDR3 is TGTGCCAGCACCCTACGGGCGGGAGCGACAGATACGCAGCATTTT. Translated, it gives CASTLRAGATDTQHF.

The table lists this clonotype with a few counts. The chain employs TRBV5-1 and TRBJ2-1, with 12 bases matching TRBD2. The CDR3 consists of 15 residues. The germline gives CDR1 SGHRS, CDR2 YFSETQ. Unmatched junction bases numbered 7, after V lost 4 bases and J lost 8 bases. DNA for the CDR3: TGCGCCAGCAGCCTGACTAGCGGGAGCTCGGATGAGCAGTTCTTC. This translates into CASSLTSGSSDEQFF.